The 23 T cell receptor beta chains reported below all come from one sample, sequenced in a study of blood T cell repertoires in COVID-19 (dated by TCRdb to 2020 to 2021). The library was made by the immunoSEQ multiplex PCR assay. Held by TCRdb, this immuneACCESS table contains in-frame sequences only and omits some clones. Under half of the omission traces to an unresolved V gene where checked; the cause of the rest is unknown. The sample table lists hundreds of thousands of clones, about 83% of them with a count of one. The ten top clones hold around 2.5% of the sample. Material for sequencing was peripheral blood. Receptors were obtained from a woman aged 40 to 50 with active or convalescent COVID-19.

The CDR3 nucleotides read TGTGCCAGCAGCTTAGTTTACGGAGAAAGCTCCTACGAGCAGTACTTC. Protein: CASSLVYGESSYEQYF. The chain couples TRBV7-2 to TRBJ2-7; no reliable D call. Germline V gene data show CDR1 as SGHTA and CDR2 as FQGNSA. The CDR3 contains 16 residues. With 1 base removed from V and 0 bases from J, the gap between germline ends came to 13 bases. Full variable domain (missing parts from reference TRBV7-2 and TRBJ2-7): GAGVSQSPSNKVTEKGKDVELRCDPISGHTALYWYRQSLGQGLEFLIYFQGNSAPDKSGLPSDRFSAERTGGSVSTLTIQRTQQEDSAVYLCASSLVYGESSYEQYFGPGTRLTVT.

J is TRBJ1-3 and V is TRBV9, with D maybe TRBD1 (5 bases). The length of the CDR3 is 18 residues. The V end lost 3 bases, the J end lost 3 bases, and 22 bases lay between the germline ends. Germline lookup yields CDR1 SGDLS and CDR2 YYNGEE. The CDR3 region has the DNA TGTGCCAGCAGCGCCCTGTATACGGCTCGAGACAGTGGAAACACCATATATTTT. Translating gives CASSALYTARDSGNTIYF. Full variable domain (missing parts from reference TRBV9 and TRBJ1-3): DSGVTQTPKHLITATGQRVTLRCSPRSGDLSVYWYQQSLDQGLQFLIQYYNGEERAKGNILERFSAQQFPDLHSELNLSSLELGDSALYFCASSALYTARDSGNTIYFGEGSWLTVV.

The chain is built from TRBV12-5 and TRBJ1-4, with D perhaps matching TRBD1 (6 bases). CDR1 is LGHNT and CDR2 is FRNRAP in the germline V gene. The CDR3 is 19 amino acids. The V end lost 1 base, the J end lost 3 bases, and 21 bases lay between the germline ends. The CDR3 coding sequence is TGTGCTAGTGGTTTGGCAAGAACAGGGCGAGGGTTAGCTAATGAAAAACTGTTTTTT. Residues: CASGLARTGRGLANEKLFF.

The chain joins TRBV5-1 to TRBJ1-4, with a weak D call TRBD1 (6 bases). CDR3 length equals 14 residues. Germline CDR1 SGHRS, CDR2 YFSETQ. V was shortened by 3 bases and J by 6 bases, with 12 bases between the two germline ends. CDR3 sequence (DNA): TGCGCCAGCAGCTCCGGACAGCGCGATGAAAAACTGTTTTTT. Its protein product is CASSSGQRDEKLFF.

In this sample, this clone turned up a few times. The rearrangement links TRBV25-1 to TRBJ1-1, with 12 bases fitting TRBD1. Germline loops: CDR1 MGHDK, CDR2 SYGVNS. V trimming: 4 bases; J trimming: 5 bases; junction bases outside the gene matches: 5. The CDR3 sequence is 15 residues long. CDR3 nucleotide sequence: TGTGCCAGCAGTGTCCCGGGACAGGGGGCGACTGAAGCTTTCTTT. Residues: CASSVPGQGATEAFF.

The CDR3 nucleotides are TGTGCCAGCAGCGTAGAGTTGTGGAGGGAGCAGTACTTC. As protein: CASSVELWREQYF. The V call is TRBV9, the J call TRBJ2-7; TRBD2 might be the D (5 bases). Trimming shortened V by 0 bases and J by 7 bases, and 11 bases separated the two germline ends. Per the germline V gene, CDR1 is SGDLS and CDR2 is YYNGEE. The CDR3 is made up of 13 amino acids.

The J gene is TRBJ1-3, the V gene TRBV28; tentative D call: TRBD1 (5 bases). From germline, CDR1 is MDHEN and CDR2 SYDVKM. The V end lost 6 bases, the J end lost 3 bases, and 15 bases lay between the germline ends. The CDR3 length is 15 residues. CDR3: CASRISRGGGNTIYF. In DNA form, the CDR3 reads TGTGCCAGCAGGATTTCTAGGGGTGGTGGAAACACCATATATTTT.

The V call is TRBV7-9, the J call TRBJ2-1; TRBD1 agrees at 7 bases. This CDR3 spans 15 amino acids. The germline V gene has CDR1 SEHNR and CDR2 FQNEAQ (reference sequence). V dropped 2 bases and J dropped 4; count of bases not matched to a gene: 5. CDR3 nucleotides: TGTGCCAGCAGCTTAAGGGGACAGAGATACAATGAGCAGTTCTTC. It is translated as CASSLRGQRYNEQFF.

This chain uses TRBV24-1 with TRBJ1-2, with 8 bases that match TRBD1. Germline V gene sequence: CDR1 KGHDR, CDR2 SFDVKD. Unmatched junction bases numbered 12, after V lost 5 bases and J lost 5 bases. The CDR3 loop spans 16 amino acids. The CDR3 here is CATSGVAGQGQYGYTF. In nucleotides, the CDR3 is TGTGCCACCAGTGGTGTCGCTGGACAGGGCCAATATGGCTACACCTTC.

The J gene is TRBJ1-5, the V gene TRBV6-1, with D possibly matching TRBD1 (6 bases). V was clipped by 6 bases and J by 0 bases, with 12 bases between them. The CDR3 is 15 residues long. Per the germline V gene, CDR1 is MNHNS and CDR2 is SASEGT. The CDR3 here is CASRGADYSNQPQHF. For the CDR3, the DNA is TGTGCCAGCAGGGGGGCAGATTATAGCAATCAGCCCCAGCATTTT.

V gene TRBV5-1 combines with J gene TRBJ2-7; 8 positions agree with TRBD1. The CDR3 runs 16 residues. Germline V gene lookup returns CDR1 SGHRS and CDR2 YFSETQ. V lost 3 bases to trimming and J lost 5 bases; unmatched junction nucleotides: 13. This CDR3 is CASSSTLGQGLNEQYF. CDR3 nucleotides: TGCGCCAGCAGCTCGACACTCGGACAGGGTTTGAACGAGCAGTACTTC.

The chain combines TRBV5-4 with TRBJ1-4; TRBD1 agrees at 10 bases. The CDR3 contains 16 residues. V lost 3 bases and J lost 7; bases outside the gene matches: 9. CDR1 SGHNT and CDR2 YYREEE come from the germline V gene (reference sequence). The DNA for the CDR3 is TGTGCCAGCAGCTCAGGGCGGGACAGGGGAAGTGAAAAACTGTTTTTT. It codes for CASSSGRDRGSEKLFF.

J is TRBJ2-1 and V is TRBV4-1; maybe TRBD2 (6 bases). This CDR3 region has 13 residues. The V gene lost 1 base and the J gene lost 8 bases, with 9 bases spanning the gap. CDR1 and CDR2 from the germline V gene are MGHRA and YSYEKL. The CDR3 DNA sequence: TGCGCCAGCAGCCAAGTGGAGGGAGATGAGCAGTTCTTC. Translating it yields CASSQVEGDEQFF.

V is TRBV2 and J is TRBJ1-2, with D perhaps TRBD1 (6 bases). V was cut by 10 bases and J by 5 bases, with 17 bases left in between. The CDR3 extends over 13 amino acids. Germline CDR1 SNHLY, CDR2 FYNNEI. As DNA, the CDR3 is TGTGCCACCCGACCCGGGACACCTTATGGCTACACCTTC. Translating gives CATRPGTPYGYTF.

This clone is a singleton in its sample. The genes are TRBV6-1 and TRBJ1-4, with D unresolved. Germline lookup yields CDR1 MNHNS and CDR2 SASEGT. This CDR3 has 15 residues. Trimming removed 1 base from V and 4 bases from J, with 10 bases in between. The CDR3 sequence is CASSEVVAGNEKLFF. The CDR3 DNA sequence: TGTGCCAGCAGTGAAGTTGTGGCGGGTAATGAAAAACTGTTTTTT.

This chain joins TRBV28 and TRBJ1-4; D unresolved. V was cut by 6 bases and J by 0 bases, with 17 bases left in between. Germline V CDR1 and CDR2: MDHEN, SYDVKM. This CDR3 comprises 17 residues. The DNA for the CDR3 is TGTGCCAGCAGAGCAAGCCGACGAGGGACAACTAATGAAAAACTGTTTTTT. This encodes CASRASRRGTTNEKLFF.

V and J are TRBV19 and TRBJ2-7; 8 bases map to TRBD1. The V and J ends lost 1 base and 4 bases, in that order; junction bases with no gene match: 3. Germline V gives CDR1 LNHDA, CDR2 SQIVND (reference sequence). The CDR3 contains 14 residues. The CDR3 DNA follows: TGTGCCAGTAGTATAGGAACAGGGGGTTACGAGCAGTACTTC. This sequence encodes CASSIGTGGYEQYF.

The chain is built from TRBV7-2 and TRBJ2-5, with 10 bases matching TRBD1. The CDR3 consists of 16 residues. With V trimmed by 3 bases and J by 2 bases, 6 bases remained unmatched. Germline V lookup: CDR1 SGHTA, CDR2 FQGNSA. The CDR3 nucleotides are TGTGCCAGCAGCTTTATGCCGGGACAGGGGCAAGAGACCCAGTACTTC. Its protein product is CASSFMPGQGQETQYF.

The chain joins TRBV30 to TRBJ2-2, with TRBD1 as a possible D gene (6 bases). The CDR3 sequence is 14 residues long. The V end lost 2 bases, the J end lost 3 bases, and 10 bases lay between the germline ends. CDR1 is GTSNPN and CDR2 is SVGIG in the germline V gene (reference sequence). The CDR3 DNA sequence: TGTGCCTGGAGTCAGGACAGTTACACCGGGGAGCTGTTTTTT. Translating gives CAWSQDSYTGELFF.

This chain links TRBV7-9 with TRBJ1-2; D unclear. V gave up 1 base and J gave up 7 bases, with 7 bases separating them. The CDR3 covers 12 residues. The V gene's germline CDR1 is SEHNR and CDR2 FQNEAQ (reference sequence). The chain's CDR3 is CASSLEAAGYTF. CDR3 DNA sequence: TGTGCCAGCAGCTTAGAGGCGGCTGGCTACACCTTC.

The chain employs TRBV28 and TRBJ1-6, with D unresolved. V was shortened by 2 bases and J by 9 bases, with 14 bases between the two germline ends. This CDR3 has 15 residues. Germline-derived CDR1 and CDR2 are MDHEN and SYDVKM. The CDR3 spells CASSLIGGSPSPLHF. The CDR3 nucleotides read TGTGCCAGCAGTTTAATCGGCGGGTCTCCTTCACCCCTCCACTTT.

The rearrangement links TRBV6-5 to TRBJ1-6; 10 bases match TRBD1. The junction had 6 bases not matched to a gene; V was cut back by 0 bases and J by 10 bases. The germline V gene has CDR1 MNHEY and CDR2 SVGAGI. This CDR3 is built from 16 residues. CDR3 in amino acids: CASSYSGQTGGSPLHF. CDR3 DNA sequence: TGTGCCAGCAGTTACTCGGGTCAGACAGGGGGCTCACCCCTCCACTTT.

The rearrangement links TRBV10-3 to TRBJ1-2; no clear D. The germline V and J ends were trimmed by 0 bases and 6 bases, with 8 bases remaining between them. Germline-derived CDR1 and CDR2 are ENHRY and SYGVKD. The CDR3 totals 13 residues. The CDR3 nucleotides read TGTGCCATCAGTGAGTCGAACGGGAATGGCTACACCTTC. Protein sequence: CAISESNGNGYTF.